This TCR beta chain appears in the sequencing data of a study of T-cell reconstitution after alpha-beta-depleted transplantation in children. The TCRbeta library was prepared with unique molecular identifiers. Each CDR3 protein is one row after TCRdb ran MiXCR on the PCR reads. Of 600,000 to 800,000 distinct CDR3 sequences listed, less than 15% are singletons. Germline CDR1 SGHRS, CDR2 YFSETQ. This CDR3 is 14 amino acids long. Trimming removed 2 bases at V and 8 bases at J, with 14 bases between. This clonotype was observed a few times. The chain employs TRBV5-1 and TRBJ1-5; D is undetermined. This receptor was taken from a girl aged 2-10 years with congenital amegakaryocytic thrombocytopenia, due to receive a stem cell transplant. Material: PBMCs, obtained before TCRalphabeta/CD19-depleted stem cell transplant. The CDR3 sequence is CASSFTASEEPQHF. The CDR3 DNA reads as TGCGCCAGCAGCTTTACGGCTTCGGAGGAGCCCCAGCATTTT.